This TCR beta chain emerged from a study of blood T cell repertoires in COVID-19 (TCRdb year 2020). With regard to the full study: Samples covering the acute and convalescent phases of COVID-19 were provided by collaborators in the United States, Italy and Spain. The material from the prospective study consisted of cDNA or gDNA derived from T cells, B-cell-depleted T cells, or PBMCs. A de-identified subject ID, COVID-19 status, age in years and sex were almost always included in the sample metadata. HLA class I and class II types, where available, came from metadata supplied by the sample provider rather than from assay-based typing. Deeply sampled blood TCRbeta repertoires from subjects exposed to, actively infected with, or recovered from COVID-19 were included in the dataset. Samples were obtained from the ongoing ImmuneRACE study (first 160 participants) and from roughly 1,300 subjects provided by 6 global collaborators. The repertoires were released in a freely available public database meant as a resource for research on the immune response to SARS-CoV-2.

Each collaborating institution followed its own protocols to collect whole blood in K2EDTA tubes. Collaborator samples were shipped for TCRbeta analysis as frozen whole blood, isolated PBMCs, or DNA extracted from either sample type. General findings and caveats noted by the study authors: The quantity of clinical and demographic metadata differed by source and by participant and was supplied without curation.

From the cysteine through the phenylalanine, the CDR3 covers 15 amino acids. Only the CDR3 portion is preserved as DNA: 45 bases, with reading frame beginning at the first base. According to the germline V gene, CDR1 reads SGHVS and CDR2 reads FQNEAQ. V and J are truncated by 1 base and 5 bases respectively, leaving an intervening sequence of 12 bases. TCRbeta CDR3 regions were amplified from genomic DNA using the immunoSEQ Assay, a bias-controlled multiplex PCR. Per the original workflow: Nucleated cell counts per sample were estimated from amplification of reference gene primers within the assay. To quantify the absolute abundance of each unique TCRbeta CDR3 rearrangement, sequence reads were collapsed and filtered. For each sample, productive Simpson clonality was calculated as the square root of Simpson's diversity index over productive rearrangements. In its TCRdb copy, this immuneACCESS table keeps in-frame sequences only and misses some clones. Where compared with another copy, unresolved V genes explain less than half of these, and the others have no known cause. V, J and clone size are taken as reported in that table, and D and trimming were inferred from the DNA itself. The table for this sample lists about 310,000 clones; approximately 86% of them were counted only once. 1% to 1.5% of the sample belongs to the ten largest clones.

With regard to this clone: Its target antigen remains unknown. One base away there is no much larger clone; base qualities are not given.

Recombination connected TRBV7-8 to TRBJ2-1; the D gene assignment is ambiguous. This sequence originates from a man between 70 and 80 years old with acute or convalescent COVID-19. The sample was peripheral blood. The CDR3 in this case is CASSLVQAFNNEQFF. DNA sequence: TGTGCCAGCAGCTTAGTGCAAGCGTTCAACAATGAGCAGTTCTTC.